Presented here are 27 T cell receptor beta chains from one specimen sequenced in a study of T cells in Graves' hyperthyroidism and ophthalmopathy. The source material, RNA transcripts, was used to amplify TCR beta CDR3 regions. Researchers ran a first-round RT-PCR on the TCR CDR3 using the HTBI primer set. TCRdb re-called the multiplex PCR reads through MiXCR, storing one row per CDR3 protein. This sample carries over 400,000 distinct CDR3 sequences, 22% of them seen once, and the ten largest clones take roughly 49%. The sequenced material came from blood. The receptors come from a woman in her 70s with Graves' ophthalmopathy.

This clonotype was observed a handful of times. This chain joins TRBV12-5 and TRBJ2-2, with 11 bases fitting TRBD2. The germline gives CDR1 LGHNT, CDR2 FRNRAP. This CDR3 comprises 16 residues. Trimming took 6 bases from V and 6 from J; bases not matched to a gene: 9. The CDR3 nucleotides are TGTGCTAGTGGGATCGAGTGGACTAGCGGGCCCGGGGAGCTGTTTTTT. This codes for CASGIEWTSGPGELFF.

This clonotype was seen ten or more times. As DNA, the CDR3 is TGTGCCTGGAGTGCCCTAGCGGGAGCAGGAGATACGCAGTATTTT. It codes for CAWSALAGAGDTQYF. The chain couples TRBV30 to TRBJ2-3; 10 nucleotides line up with TRBD2. This CDR3 contains 15 residues. With V trimmed by 1 base and J by 5 bases, 6 bases remained unmatched. CDR1 and CDR2 (germline): GTSNPN, SVGIG (reference sequence).

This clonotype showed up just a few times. CDR3 in DNA: TGCAGCGTTGAAGATGCGAGGGAGTATTACAATGAGCAGTTCTTC. Translation: CSVEDAREYYNEQFF. The chain employs TRBV29-1 and TRBJ2-1; perhaps TRBD2 as D (5 bases). CDR1 and CDR2 (germline): SQVTM, ANQGSEA. The CDR3 totals 15 residues. Between the trimmed V and J ends, which lost 0 bases and 4 bases, there was a span of 13 bases.

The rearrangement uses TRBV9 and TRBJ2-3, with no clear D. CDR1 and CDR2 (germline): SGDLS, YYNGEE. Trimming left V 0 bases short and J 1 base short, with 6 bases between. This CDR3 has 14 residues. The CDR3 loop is CASSVAERTDTQYF. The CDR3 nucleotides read TGTGCCAGCAGCGTAGCGGAGCGCACAGATACGCAGTATTTT.

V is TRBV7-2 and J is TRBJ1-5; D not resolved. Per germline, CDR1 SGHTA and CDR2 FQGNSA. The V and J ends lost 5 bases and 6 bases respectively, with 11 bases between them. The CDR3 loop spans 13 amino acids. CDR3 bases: TGTGCCAGCAGCGCGGGTTTTTTTCAGCCCCAGCATTTT. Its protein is CASSAGFFQPQHF.

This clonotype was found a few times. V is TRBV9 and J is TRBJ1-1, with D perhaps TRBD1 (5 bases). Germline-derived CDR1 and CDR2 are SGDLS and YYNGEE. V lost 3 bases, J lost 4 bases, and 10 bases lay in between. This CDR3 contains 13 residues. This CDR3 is CASSASQGTEAFF. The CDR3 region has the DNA TGTGCCAGCAGCGCCAGCCAGGGCACTGAAGCTTTCTTT.

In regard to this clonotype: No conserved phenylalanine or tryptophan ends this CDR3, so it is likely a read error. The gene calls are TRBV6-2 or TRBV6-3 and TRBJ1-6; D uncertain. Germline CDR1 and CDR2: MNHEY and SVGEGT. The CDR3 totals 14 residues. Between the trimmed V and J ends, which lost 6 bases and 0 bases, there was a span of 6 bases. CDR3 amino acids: CASRGSSYNSPLHL. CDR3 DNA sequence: TGTGCCAGCAGGGGGAGCTCCTATAATTCACCCCTCCACCTT.

CDR3 DNA sequence: TGCGCCAGCAGAAACCTAGCGGGGATGAAGAATGATGAGCAGTTCTTC. It translates to CASRNLAGMKNDEQFF. The gene calls are TRBV5-1 and TRBJ2-1; 9 bases are shared with TRBD2. This CDR3 contains 16 residues. Germline loops: CDR1 SGHRS, CDR2 YFSETQ. After removal of 5 bases from V and 8 bases from J, the junction contained 14 bases not matched to a gene.

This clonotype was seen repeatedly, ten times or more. DNA of the CDR3: TGCGCCAGCAAACTAGGCGTGGAGACCCAGTACTTC. Amino acids: CASKLGVETQYF. The rearrangement links TRBV5-1 to TRBJ2-5, with a possible D match to TRBD2 (5 bases). Between the trimmed V and J ends, which lost 6 bases and 5 bases, there was a span of 11 bases. From germline, CDR1 is SGHRS and CDR2 YFSETQ. The CDR3 consists of 12 residues. Together with reference TRBV5-1 and TRBJ2-5, the CDR3 gives the full variable domain: KAGVTQTPRYLIKTRGQQVTLSCSPISGHRSVSWYQQTPGQGLQFLFEYFSETQRNKGNFPGRFSGRQFSNSRSEMNVSTLELGDSALYLCASKLGVETQYFGPGTRLLVL.

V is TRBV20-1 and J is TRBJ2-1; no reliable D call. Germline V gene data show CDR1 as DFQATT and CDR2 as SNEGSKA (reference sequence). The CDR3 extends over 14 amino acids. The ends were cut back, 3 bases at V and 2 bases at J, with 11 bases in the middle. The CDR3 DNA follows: TGCAGTGCTAGGGTCCTAGTCACCTACAATGAGCAGTTCTTC. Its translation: CSARVLVTYNEQFF.

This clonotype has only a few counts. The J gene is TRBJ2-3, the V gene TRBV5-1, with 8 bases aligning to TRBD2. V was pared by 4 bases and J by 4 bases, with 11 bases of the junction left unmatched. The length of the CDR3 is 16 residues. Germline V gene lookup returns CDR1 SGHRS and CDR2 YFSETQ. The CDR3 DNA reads TGCGCCAGCAGCGCCGCTACGGGGGGGGCGGCAGATACGCAGTATTTT. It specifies CASSAATGGAADTQYF.

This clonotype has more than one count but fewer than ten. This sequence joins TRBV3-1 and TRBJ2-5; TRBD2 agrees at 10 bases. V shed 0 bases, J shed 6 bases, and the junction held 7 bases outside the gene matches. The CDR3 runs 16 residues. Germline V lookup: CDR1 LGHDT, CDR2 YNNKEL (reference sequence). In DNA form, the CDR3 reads TGTGCCAGCAGCCAAGATGGGGCTAGCGGGAGAAAGACCCAGTACTTC. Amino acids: CASSQDGASGRKTQYF.

The CDR3 loop reads CASSGQGPPDTQYF. CDR3 DNA sequence: TGCGCCAGCAGCGGACAGGGCCCCCCAGATACGCAGTATTTT. The chain employs TRBV5-1 and TRBJ2-3; 8 bases are a match to TRBD1. This CDR3 contains 14 residues. Germline V gene lookup returns CDR1 SGHRS and CDR2 YFSETQ. V shed 4 bases, J shed 4 bases, and the junction held 5 bases outside the gene matches. Filled out from reference TRBV5-1 and TRBJ2-3, the complete variable domain reads KAGVTQTPRYLIKTRGQQVTLSCSPISGHRSVSWYQQTPGQGLQFLFEYFSETQRNKGNFPGRFSGRQFSNSRSEMNVSTLELGDSALYLCASSGQGPPDTQYFGPGTRLTVL.

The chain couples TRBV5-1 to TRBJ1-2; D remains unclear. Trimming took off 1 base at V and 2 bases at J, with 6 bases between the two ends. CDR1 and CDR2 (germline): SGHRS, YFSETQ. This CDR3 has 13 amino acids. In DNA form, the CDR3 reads TGCGCCAGCAGCTTGTCCCAAAACTATGGCTACACCTTC. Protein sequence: CASSLSQNYGYTF.

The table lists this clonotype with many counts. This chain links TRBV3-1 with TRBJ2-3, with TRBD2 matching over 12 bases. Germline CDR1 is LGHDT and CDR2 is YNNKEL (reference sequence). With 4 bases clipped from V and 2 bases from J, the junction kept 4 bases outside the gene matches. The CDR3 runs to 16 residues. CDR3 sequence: CASSRTSGTHTDTQYF. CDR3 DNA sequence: TGTGCCAGCAGCCGGACTAGCGGGACCCACACAGATACGCAGTATTTT.

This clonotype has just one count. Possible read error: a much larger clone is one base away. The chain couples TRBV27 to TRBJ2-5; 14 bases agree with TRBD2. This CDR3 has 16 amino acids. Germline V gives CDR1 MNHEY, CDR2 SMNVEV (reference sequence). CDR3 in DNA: TGTGCCAGCAGTTTCGGGACTAGCGGGAGTCAAGAGACCCAGTGCTTC. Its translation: CASSFGTSGSQETQCF.

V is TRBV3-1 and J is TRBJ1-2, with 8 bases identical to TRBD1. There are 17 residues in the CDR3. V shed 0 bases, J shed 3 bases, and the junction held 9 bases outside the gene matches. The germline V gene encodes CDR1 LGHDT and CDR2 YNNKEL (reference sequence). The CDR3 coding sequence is TGTGCCAGCAGCCAAGAAAGGACAGGGATGAAGGACTATGGCTACACCTTC. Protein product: CASSQERTGMKDYGYTF.

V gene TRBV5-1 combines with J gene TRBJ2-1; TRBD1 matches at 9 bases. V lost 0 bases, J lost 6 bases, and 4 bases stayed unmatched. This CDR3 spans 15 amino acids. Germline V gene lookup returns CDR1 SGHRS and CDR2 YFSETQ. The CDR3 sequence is CASSLEGQGLNEQFF. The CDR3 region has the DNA TGCGCCAGCAGCTTGGAGGGACAGGGCCTCAATGAGCAGTTCTTC.

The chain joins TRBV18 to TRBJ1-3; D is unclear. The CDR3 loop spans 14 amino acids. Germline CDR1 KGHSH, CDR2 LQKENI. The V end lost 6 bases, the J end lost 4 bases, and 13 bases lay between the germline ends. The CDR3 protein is CASSPGLRGNTIYF. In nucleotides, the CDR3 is TGTGCCAGCTCCCCCGGGCTGCGGGGAAACACCATATATTTT.

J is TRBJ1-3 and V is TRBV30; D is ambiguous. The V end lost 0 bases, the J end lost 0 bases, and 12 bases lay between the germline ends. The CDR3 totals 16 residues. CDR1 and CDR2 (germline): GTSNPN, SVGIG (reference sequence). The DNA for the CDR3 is TGTGCCTGGAGTGTCCTGAACAGCTTCTCTGGAAACACCATATATTTT. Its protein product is CAWSVLNSFSGNTIYF. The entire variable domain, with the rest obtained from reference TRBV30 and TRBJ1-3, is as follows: SQTIHQWPATLVQPVGSPLSLECTVEGTSNPNLYWYRQAAGRGLQLLFYSVGIGQISSEVPQNLSASRPQDRQFILSSKKLLLSDSGFYLCAWSVLNSFSGNTIYFGEGSWLTVV.

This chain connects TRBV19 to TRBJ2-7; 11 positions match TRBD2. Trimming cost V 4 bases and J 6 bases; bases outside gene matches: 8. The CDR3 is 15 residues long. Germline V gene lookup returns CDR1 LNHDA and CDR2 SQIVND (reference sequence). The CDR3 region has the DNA TGTGCCAGTAGTACAGGACTAGCGGGTACCTGCGAGCAGTACTTC. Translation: CASSTGLAGTCEQYF.

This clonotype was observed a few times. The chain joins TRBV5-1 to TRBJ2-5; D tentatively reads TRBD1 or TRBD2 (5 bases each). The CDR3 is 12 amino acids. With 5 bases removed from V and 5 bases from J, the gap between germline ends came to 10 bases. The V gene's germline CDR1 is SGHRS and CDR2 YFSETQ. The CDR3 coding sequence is TGCGCCAGCAGGATGGGGGTTGAGACCCAGTACTTC. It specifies CASRMGVETQYF.

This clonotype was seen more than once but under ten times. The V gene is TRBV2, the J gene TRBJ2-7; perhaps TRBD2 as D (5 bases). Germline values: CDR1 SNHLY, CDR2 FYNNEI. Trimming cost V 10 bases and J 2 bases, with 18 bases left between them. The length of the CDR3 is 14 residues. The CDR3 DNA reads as TGTGCCACTCCCTGCTCGCGGGTCACCTACGAGCAGTACTTC. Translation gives CATPCSRVTYEQYF.

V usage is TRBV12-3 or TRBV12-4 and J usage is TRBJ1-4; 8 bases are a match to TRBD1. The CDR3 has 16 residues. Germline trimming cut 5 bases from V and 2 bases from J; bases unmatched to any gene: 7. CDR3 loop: CASSPYRGGTNEKLFF. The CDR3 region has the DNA TGTGCCAGCAGTCCCTACAGGGGGGGGACTAATGAAAAACTGTTTTTT.

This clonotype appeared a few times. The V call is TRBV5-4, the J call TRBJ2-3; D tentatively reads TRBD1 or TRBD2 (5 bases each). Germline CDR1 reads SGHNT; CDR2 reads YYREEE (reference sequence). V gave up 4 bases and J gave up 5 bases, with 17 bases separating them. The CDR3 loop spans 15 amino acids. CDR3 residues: CASSQGGLAEDTQYF. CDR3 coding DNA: TGTGCCAGCAGCCAGGGCGGTCTAGCTGAAGATACGCAGTATTTT.

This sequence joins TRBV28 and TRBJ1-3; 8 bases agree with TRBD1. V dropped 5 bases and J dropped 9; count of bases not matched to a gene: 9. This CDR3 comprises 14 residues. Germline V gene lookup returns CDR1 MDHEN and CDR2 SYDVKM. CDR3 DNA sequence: TGTGCCAGCAGTCCTGGGACAGGTAGAGGCACCATATATTTT. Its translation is CASSPGTGRGTIYF.

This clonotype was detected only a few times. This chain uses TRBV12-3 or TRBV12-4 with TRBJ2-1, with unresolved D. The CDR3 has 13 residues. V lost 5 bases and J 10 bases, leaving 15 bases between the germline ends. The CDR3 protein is CASSIDQLQEQFF. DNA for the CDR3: TGTGCCAGCAGTATAGACCAGCTTCAAGAGCAGTTCTTC.